The 4 T cell receptor beta chains given below trace back to one sample, sequenced in a study of T cells in Graves' hyperthyroidism and ophthalmopathy. The CDR3 regions of TCR beta were amplified from RNA transcripts. With the HTBI primer set, the TCR CDR3 went through a first round of RT-PCR. One entry per CDR3 protein, called by TCRdb with MiXCR from the multiplex PCR reads. This table holds around 620,000 distinct CDR3 sequences, around 15% found once. Sequencing was done on a sample of blood. The receptors were gathered from a woman in her thirties with Graves' hyperthyroidism.

This clonotype was observed at least ten times. The V call is TRBV6-5, the J call TRBJ2-3; D gene uncertain. The germline CDR1 and CDR2 sequences are MNHEY and SVGAGI. V was shortened by 2 bases and J by 1 base, with 7 bases between the two germline ends. The CDR3 consists of 14 residues. The CDR3 reads CASSYGSGTDTQYF. The CDR3 bases are TGTGCCAGCAGTTACGGTAGTGGCACAGATACGCAGTATTTT.

The table lists this clonotype with many counts. The chain employs TRBV6-1 and TRBJ1-1; no clear D gene. The CDR3 is 16 amino acids. CDR1 is MNHNS, CDR2 SASEGT, per germline. Trimming shortened V by 6 bases and J by 0 bases, and 17 bases separated the two germline ends. The CDR3 sequence is CASSSRRNVMNTEAFF. The CDR3 DNA follows: TGTGCCAGCAGCTCTCGACGGAATGTCATGAACACTGAAGCTTTCTTT.

The table lists this clonotype with many counts. This sequence joins TRBV5-1 and TRBJ2-5; 10 bases are shared with TRBD2. Unmatched junction bases numbered 6, after V lost 2 bases and J lost 5 bases. CDR1 is SGHRS, CDR2 YFSETQ, per germline. The CDR3 totals 15 residues. The CDR3 sequence: CASSFSSGSGETQYF. CDR3 sequence (DNA): TGCGCCAGCAGCTTCTCTAGCGGGAGTGGCGAGACCCAGTACTTC.

This clonotype occurred a few times. This sequence joins TRBV28 and TRBJ2-6, with D possibly being TRBD1 or TRBD2 (5 bases each). Trimming shortened V by 5 bases and J by 0 bases, and 14 bases separated the two germline ends. The germline V gene encodes CDR1 MDHEN and CDR2 SYDVKM. The CDR3 is 17 amino acids. The CDR3 region has the DNA TGTGCCAGCAGTCTGGAAACCGGGACCTCTGGGGCCAACGTCCTGACTTTC. Protein sequence: CASSLETGTSGANVLTF.